The next 32 T cell receptor beta chains were all read from a single sample in a study of T cell responses to AZD1222 COVID-19 vaccine. Here immunoSEQ multiplex PCR was the method, and the copy in TCRdb shows in-frame clones only, minus some. Among over 95,000 clones listed, over 75% were seen once. Source: peripheral blood, taken on day 0 of AZD1222 vaccination. The receptors stem from an adult in good health.

This clone was detected only once. This chain connects TRBV7-3 to TRBJ2-1, with 8 bases lining up with TRBD1. Germline CDR1 and CDR2: SGHTA and FQGTGA. The CDR3 runs 16 residues. V lost 5 bases, J lost 0 bases, and 6 bases stayed unmatched. CDR3 DNA sequence: TGTGCCAGCAGCACTCCCGACAGGGGCTCCTACAATGAGCAGTTCTTC. It specifies CASSTPDRGSYNEQFF.

This chain uses TRBV19 with TRBJ1-2; TRBD1 aligns across 9 bases. Looked up from germline, CDR1 is LNHDA and CDR2 is SQIVND (reference sequence). The junction had 8 bases not matched to a gene; V was cut back by 4 bases and J by 5 bases. The CDR3 covers 15 residues. The CDR3 bases are TGTGCCAGTAGTACTAGCTCCGGGACAGGGTATGGCTACACCTTC. This translates into CASSTSSGTGYGYTF. The full variable domain, with the rest looked up from reference TRBV19 and TRBJ1-2, is DGGITQSPKYLFRKEGQNVTLSCEQNLNHDAMYWYRQDPGQGLRLIYYSQIVNDFQKGDIAEGYSVSREKKESFPLTVTSAQKNPTAFYLCASSTSSGTGYGYTFGSGTRLTVV.

This clone was detected once. The rearrangement uses TRBV12-3 or TRBV12-4 and TRBJ2-3; D is unclear. This CDR3 contains 13 residues. Trimming took off 3 bases at V and 6 bases at J, with 10 bases between the two ends. This CDR3 reads CASSFYSSDTQYF. In DNA form, the CDR3 reads TGTGCCAGCAGTTTCTACAGCTCCGATACGCAGTATTTT.

This chain joins TRBV11-1 and TRBJ2-1; D is undetermined. CDR1 SGHAT and CDR2 FQDESV come from the germline V gene (reference sequence). V lost 5 bases to trimming and J lost 0 bases, with 5 bases between them. The CDR3 is made up of 13 amino acids. CDR3 in amino acids: CASSPSSYNEQFF. CDR3 coding DNA: TGTGCCAGCAGCCCCAGCTCCTACAATGAGCAGTTCTTC.

The chain is built from TRBV9 and TRBJ1-6, with D possibly being TRBD1 (6 bases). This CDR3 region has 15 residues. Trimming shortened V by 4 bases and J by 5 bases, and 13 bases separated the two germline ends. CDR1 is SGDLS and CDR2 is YYNGEE in the germline V gene. In nucleotides, the CDR3 is TGTGCCAGCAGCCCAGGGACATACGATAATTCACCCCTCCACTTT. Its protein is CASSPGTYDNSPLHF.

V is TRBV7-3 and J is TRBJ2-3; D is ambiguous. V lost 5 bases, J lost 3 bases, and 15 bases lay in between. Germline CDR1 SGHTA, CDR2 FQGTGA. The CDR3 has 15 residues. The CDR3 protein is CASSNSRAPTDTQYF. Here the CDR3 DNA reads TGTGCCAGCAGCAACTCGCGCGCCCCGACAGATACGCAGTATTTT. Using reference TRBV7-3 and TRBJ2-3 for the parts outside the CDR3, the full variable domain is GAGVSQTPSNKVTEKGKYVELRCDPISGHTALYWYRQSLGQGPEFLIYFQGTGAADDSGLPNDRFFAVRPEGSVSTLKIQRTERGDSAVYLCASSNSRAPTDTQYFGPGTRLTVL.

Only one count was recorded for this clone. This sequence joins TRBV11-2 and TRBJ2-1; D is possibly TRBD2 (6 bases). Trimming pared 3 bases from V and 8 bases from J, leaving 11 bases between. The CDR3 covers 13 residues. Germline CDR1 is SGHAT and CDR2 is FQNNGV. The CDR3 coding sequence is TGTGCCAGCAGCTTTGGAGGCGGGGATGAGCAGTTCTTC. This sequence encodes CASSFGGGDEQFF. Complete variable domain (other parts from reference TRBV11-2 and TRBJ2-1): EAGVAQSPRYKIIEKRQSVAFWCNPISGHATLYWYQQILGQGPKLLIQFQNNGVVDDSQLPKDRFSAERLKGVDSTLKIQPAKLEDSAVYLCASSFGGGDEQFFGPGTRLTVL.

The rearrangement joins TRBV5-8 to TRBJ2-7; 9 nucleotides line up with TRBD1. Germline CDR1 reads SGHTS; CDR2 reads YDEGEE. J gave up 0 bases and V 7 bases, and 5 bases lay outside the gene matches. CDR3 length equals 14 residues. This CDR3 is CASGWTGDSYEQYF. In DNA, the CDR3 is TGTGCCAGCGGATGGACAGGGGACTCCTACGAGCAGTACTTC.

This sequence joins TRBV15 and TRBJ1-4; tentative D call: TRBD1 (5 bases). The V end was cut by 0 bases, the J end by 0 bases, with 14 bases between. The germline CDR1 and CDR2 sequences are LNHNV and YYDKDF (reference sequence). This CDR3 region has 18 residues. This CDR3 is CATSRDLVQETTNEKLFF. In DNA, the CDR3 is TGTGCCACCAGCAGAGATCTGGTACAGGAAACAACTAATGAAAAACTGTTTTTT.

This clone was seen only once. The V gene is TRBV30, the J gene TRBJ2-1, with 16 bases that match TRBD2. Germline lookup yields CDR1 GTSNPN and CDR2 SVGIG (reference sequence). Trimming at V came to 5 bases and at J to 8 bases, leaving 6 bases not matched to a gene. The CDR3 contains 15 residues. This chain's CDR3 is CAWGGTSGRAYEQFF. The CDR3 nucleotides read TGTGCCTGGGGGGGGACTAGCGGGAGGGCCTATGAGCAGTTCTTC.

This chain uses TRBV24-1 with TRBJ1-5; perhaps TRBD1 as D (5 bases). The CDR3 is made up of 14 amino acids. Trimming shortened V by 1 base and J by 8 bases, and 11 bases separated the two germline ends. CDR1 and CDR2 from the germline V gene are KGHDR and SFDVKD. The CDR3 DNA sequence: TGTGCCACCAGTGATTTCGGGGCGGTGGAGCCCCAGCATTTT. This translates into CATSDFGAVEPQHF.

The gene calls are TRBV7-2 and TRBJ1-1; TRBD1 is a possible D gene (5 bases). This CDR3 region has 14 residues. The germline CDR1 and CDR2 sequences are SGHTA and FQGNSA. Trimming took 4 bases from V and 4 from J, leaving 13 bases between them. CDR3 loop: CASSSTLGVTEAFF. The DNA for the CDR3 is TGTGCCAGCAGCTCGACTCTGGGGGTCACTGAAGCTTTCTTT.

This clone is a singleton in its sample. The CDR3 spells CASSSIPGPGNSPLHF. The CDR3 bases are TGTGCCAGCAGCTCAATTCCGGGACCGGGGAATTCACCCCTCCACTTT. The J gene is TRBJ1-6, the V gene TRBV14; a weak D match, TRBD1 (5 bases). The CDR3 totals 16 residues. CDR1 and CDR2 (germline): SGHDN, FVKESK. V lost 5 bases and J lost 7, with 18 bases in between.

This chain uses TRBV25-1 with TRBJ2-3; 8 bases are a match to TRBD1. CDR1 MGHDK and CDR2 SYGVNS come from the germline V gene. There are 15 residues in the CDR3. J gave up 3 bases and V 3 bases, and 5 bases lay outside the gene matches. The CDR3 region is CASSDTRGPTDTQYF. The CDR3, as DNA: TGTGCCAGCAGTGATACCAGGGGGCCGACAGATACGCAGTATTTT.

The chain has TRBV5-1 and TRBJ1-1; D is unresolved. The V end was cut by 0 bases, the J end by 0 bases, with 15 bases between. The CDR3 has 17 residues. Per the germline V gene, CDR1 is SGHRS and CDR2 is YFSETQ. CDR3 DNA: TGCGCCAGCAGCTTGGGGTTGCCAGGAACGATGAACACTGAAGCTTTCTTT. Encoded protein: CASSLGLPGTMNTEAFF.

This clone occurred once. This rearrangement joins TRBV11-2 to TRBJ1-2, with D perhaps TRBD1 (5 bases). CDR1 is SGHAT, CDR2 FQNNGV, per germline. V lost 1 base to trimming and J lost 7 bases, with 16 bases between them. CDR3 size: 15 residues. The CDR3 coding sequence is TGTGCCAGCAGCTTAGTAGCCTGGGGGATGATTGGCTACACCTTC. Protein: CASSLVAWGMIGYTF. Supplemented by reference TRBV11-2 and TRBJ1-2, the full variable domain reads EAGVAQSPRYKIIEKRQSVAFWCNPISGHATLYWYQQILGQGPKLLIQFQNNGVVDDSQLPKDRFSAERLKGVDSTLKIQPAKLEDSAVYLCASSLVAWGMIGYTFGSGTRLTVV.

The chain is built from TRBV5-4 and TRBJ2-2, with TRBD1 as a possible D gene (6 bases). Trimming removed 5 bases from V and 7 bases from J, with 12 bases in between. The CDR3 length is 13 residues. Per germline, CDR1 SGHNT and CDR2 YYREEE (reference sequence). The CDR3 DNA is TGTGCCAGCAGTCCCAGGGGTAACGGGGAGCTGTTTTTT. This encodes CASSPRGNGELFF.

The DNA of the CDR3 is TGTGCCTGGAGTGTATTCTCCGGGGGCAGCATGAACACTGAAGCTTTCTTT. Its protein is CAWSVFSGGSMNTEAFF. The chain employs TRBV30 and TRBJ1-1, with D possibly matching TRBD1 (6 bases). CDR1 is GTSNPN and CDR2 is SVGIG in the germline V gene (reference sequence). This CDR3 comprises 17 residues. V lost 0 bases, J lost 0 bases, and 17 bases lay in between.

The genes are TRBV6-5 and TRBJ1-5; no definite D call. Germline V gene data show CDR1 as MNHEY and CDR2 as SVGAGI. V dropped 6 bases and J dropped 1 base, with 1 base sitting between them. CDR3 length: 11 amino acids. CDR3 in amino acids: CASRSNQPQHF. CDR3 sequence (DNA): TGTGCCAGCAGGAGCAATCAGCCCCAGCATTTT.

This clone came up a few times. The V gene is TRBV7-2, the J gene TRBJ2-7; D is tentatively TRBD1 or TRBD2 (6 bases each). The CDR3 totals 16 residues. Germline V gene lookup returns CDR1 SGHTA and CDR2 FQGNSA. The V end lost 5 bases, the J end lost 0 bases, and 17 bases lay between the germline ends. CDR3 residues: CASSVMGGASSYEQYF. Written as DNA, the CDR3 is TGTGCCAGCAGCGTCATGGGGGGCGCCAGCTCCTACGAGCAGTACTTC.

The chain employs TRBV6-5 and TRBJ1-3; weak D call: TRBD1 (5 bases). Germline CDR1 reads MNHEY; CDR2 reads SVGAGI. The CDR3 covers 14 residues. V shed 8 bases and J shed 2 bases, with 13 bases lying between them. In DNA, the CDR3 is TGTGCCAGCGGGCAGGGCCTTGCTGGAAACACCATATATTTT. Its translation is CASGQGLAGNTIYF.

The rearrangement uses TRBV30 and TRBJ1-1; D is ambiguous. This CDR3 comprises 10 residues. V lost 5 bases and J lost 4, with 5 bases in between. Germline CDR1 GTSNPN, CDR2 SVGIG (reference sequence). For the CDR3, the DNA is TGTGCCTGGGTATTCACTGAAGCTTTCTTT. Its translation: CAWVFTEAFF.

With regard to this clone: Different DNA sequences within this sample yield the same CDR3. This sequence joins TRBV9 and TRBJ2-3; D not certain. With 0 bases removed from V and 4 bases from J, the gap between germline ends came to 3 bases. This CDR3 is 12 amino acids long. CDR1 and CDR2 (germline): SGDLS, YYNGEE. The CDR3 spells CASSVGPDTQYF. The CDR3 nucleotides are TGTGCCAGCAGCGTAGGCCCAGATACGCAGTATTTT.

This clone was observed a handful of times. The V and J genes are TRBV23-1 and TRBJ2-4; 10 bases align to TRBD1. TRBV23-1 is an ORF; its function is uncertain. The CDR3 loop spans 15 amino acids. Germline trimming cut 3 bases from V and 4 bases from J; bases unmatched to any gene: 3. The CDR3 nucleotides read TGCGCCAGCAGTCAGCCGGGACAGGGGAAAAACATTCAGTACTTC. Residues: CASSQPGQGKNIQYF.

The chain combines TRBV11-1 with TRBJ2-3, with D possibly being TRBD2 (6 bases). Trimming removed 3 bases from V and 0 bases from J, with 13 bases in between. The length of the CDR3 is 16 residues. Germline V gene data show CDR1 as SGHAT and CDR2 as FQDESV (reference sequence). The CDR3 is CASSLPAEGSTDTQYF. DNA of the CDR3: TGTGCCAGCAGCTTGCCCGCGGAGGGGAGCACAGATACGCAGTATTTT.

The chain joins TRBV7-2 to TRBJ1-2; no clear D gene. Germline loops: CDR1 SGHTA, CDR2 FQGNSA. Trimming stripped 3 bases from V and 2 bases from J, with 4 bases between. The CDR3 loop spans 12 amino acids. The CDR3 reads CASSFRNYGYTF. CDR3 bases: TGTGCCAGCAGCTTTAGGAACTATGGCTACACCTTC.

This chain connects TRBV6-2 or TRBV6-3 to TRBJ1-6, with 7 bases identical to TRBD1. J was trimmed by 8 bases and V by 3 bases; bases with no gene match: 10. There are 16 residues in the CDR3. CDR1 is MNHEY, CDR2 SVGEGT, per germline. The CDR3 sequence: CASSYSGTAYDSPLHF. CDR3 nucleotides: TGTGCCAGCAGTTATTCCGGGACAGCGTACGATTCACCCCTCCACTTT.

V and J are TRBV7-6 and TRBJ1-1; TRBD1 matches 7 bases. CDR3 length equals 16 residues. Germline values: CDR1 SGHVS, CDR2 FNYEAQ. V dropped 1 base and J dropped 5; count of bases not matched to a gene: 10. The CDR3 coding sequence is TGTGCCAGCAGCTTAGGGTTAACAGGGGCAGGGACTGAAGCTTTCTTT. It codes for CASSLGLTGAGTEAFF.

V and J are TRBV12-3 or TRBV12-4 and TRBJ1-2; D remains unclear. This CDR3 region has 12 residues. V dropped 5 bases and J dropped 4 bases, with 8 bases sitting between them. The CDR3 loop reads CASSQGFYGYTF. Written as DNA, the CDR3 is TGTGCCAGCAGTCAAGGGTTCTATGGCTACACCTTC.

This sequence joins TRBV18 and TRBJ1-2, with 7 bases matching TRBD1. Germline trimming cut 3 bases from V and 4 bases from J; bases unmatched to any gene: 11. CDR3 length: 16 residues. Germline CDR1 reads KGHSH; CDR2 reads LQKENI. CDR3 amino acids: CASSPGTAFEGYGYTF. CDR3 sequence (DNA): TGTGCCAGCTCACCTGGGACAGCATTTGAGGGCTATGGCTACACCTTC.

The chain combines TRBV6-1 with TRBJ1-1, with 7 bases lining up with TRBD1. J lost 1 base, V lost 2 bases, and 7 bases had no gene match. Per germline, CDR1 MNHNS and CDR2 SASEGT. This CDR3 has 16 residues. CDR3 nucleotides: TGTGCCAGCAGTGAAACCCTACAGGGGAAGAACACTGAAGCTTTCTTT. Amino acids: CASSETLQGKNTEAFF.

V usage is TRBV2 and J usage is TRBJ2-5; 10 positions match TRBD1. Trimming cost V 8 bases and J 5 bases; bases outside gene matches: 5. Germline CDR1 SNHLY, CDR2 FYNNEI. The length of the CDR3 is 13 residues. The CDR3 DNA is TGTGCCAGCCACTCGGGACAGGGGGAGACCCAGTACTTC. This translates into CASHSGQGETQYF.